The 13 T cell receptor beta chains below come from one sample, sequenced in a study of OX40 agonist ivuxolimab in advanced cancers. Sequencing used immunoSEQ multiplex PCR; TCRdb keeps in-frame clones, though not all of them. The table shows approximately 49,000 clones, with around four fifths occurring only once. Source: CD4+ or CD8+ T cells sorted from blood, taken in a trial of the OX40 agonist ivuxolimab. The receptors were gathered from an adult with an advanced solid tumor such as melanoma, head and neck, liver or kidney cancer.

Regarding this clone: Other DNA sequences in this sample translate to the same CDR3. The chain joins TRBV7-9 to TRBJ1-5, with D unclear. CDR1 is SEHNR and CDR2 is FQNEAQ in the germline V gene (reference sequence). CDR3 length: 12 amino acids. V lost 1 base to trimming and J lost 6 bases, with 4 bases between them. The CDR3 DNA follows: TGTGCCAGCAGCTTAGGCTCTCAGCCCCAGCATTTT. It yields the protein CASSLGSQPQHF. Drawing the rest from reference TRBV7-9 and TRBJ1-5, the complete variable domain is DTGVSQNPRHKITKRGQNVTFRCDPISEHNRLYWYRQTLGQGPEFLTYFQNEAQLEKSRLLSDRFSAERPKGSFSTLEIQRTEQGDSAMYLCASSLGSQPQHFGDGTRLSIL.

CDR3 amino acids: CASSYNIGNREKLFF. CDR3 DNA: TGTGCCAGCAGTTACAACATAGGGAACCGTGAAAAACTGTTTTTT. V gene TRBV6-5 combines with J gene TRBJ1-4, with D unresolved. The CDR3 sequence is 15 residues long. V shed 2 bases and J shed 7 bases, with 14 bases lying between them. The germline V gene has CDR1 MNHEY and CDR2 SVGAGI.

The V and J genes are TRBV9 and TRBJ2-1, with TRBD2 matching over 7 bases. Germline values: CDR1 SGDLS, CDR2 YYNGEE. J was trimmed by 5 bases and V by 4 bases; bases with no gene match: 9. This CDR3 contains 15 residues. CDR3 sequence (DNA): TGTGCCAGCAGCCCGAGCGGGATAGGGGACAATGAGCAGTTCTTC. Translation: CASSPSGIGDNEQFF.

The gene calls are TRBV5-6 and TRBJ1-6; D is possibly TRBD1 (6 bases). The V and J ends lost 4 bases and 6 bases respectively, with 14 bases between them. There are 15 residues in the CDR3. Germline CDR1 reads SGHDT; CDR2 reads YYEEEE. The CDR3, as DNA: TGTGCCAGCAGCAACGAACAGGGTTTTAATTCACCCCTCCACTTT. Encoded protein: CASSNEQGFNSPLHF.

In nucleotides, the CDR3 is TGTGCCGGGTCTAGCGACTATGAGCAGTTCTTC. Translating gives CAGSSDYEQFF. V usage is TRBV2 and J usage is TRBJ2-1; a weak D match, TRBD2 (6 bases). V was cut by 11 bases and J by 8 bases, with 13 bases left in between. The CDR3 contains 11 residues. Germline CDR1 SNHLY, CDR2 FYNNEI.

The V and J genes are TRBV4-1 and TRBJ2-2; 14 bases map to TRBD2. Germline values: CDR1 MGHRA, CDR2 YSYEKL. V was pared by 0 bases and J by 6 bases, with 6 bases of the junction left unmatched. This CDR3 is built from 18 residues. Here the CDR3 DNA reads TGCGCCAGCAGCCAAGATCTTTGGGGACTAGCGGGAGCCGGGGAGCTGTTTTTT. As protein: CASSQDLWGLAGAGELFF.

The CDR3 region has the DNA TGTGCCAGCAGCCTTTTTGACGGGGAGAGTTCCTACGAGCAGTACTTC. Its protein is CASSLFDGESSYEQYF. The chain recombines TRBV13 with TRBJ2-7, with a tentative D call TRBD2 (5 bases). Germline V gene lookup returns CDR1 PRHDT and CDR2 FYEKMQ (reference sequence). Trimming shortened V by 5 bases and J by 1 base, and 18 bases separated the two germline ends. The CDR3 is made up of 16 amino acids.

The V and J genes are TRBV5-6 and TRBJ2-1; D is tentatively TRBD1 or TRBD2 (6 bases each). The CDR3 is made up of 17 amino acids. The V and J ends lost 1 base and 0 bases respectively, with 14 bases between them. Germline V lookup: CDR1 SGHDT, CDR2 YYEEEE. The CDR3 here is CASSLPPGALSYNEQFF. The CDR3 DNA reads as TGTGCCAGCAGCTTGCCCCCGGGGGCCCTCTCCTACAATGAGCAGTTCTTC.

The chain joins TRBV19 to TRBJ2-5; 8 nucleotides match TRBD2. Germline CDR1 is LNHDA and CDR2 is SQIVND (reference sequence). This CDR3 region has 13 residues. Trimming took 7 bases from V and 5 from J; bases not matched to a gene: 6. The CDR3 DNA reads TGTGCCAGTACCGAGACGGGAGGGGAGACCCAGTACTTC. As protein: CASTETGGETQYF.

This clone was detected once. V is TRBV11-2 and J is TRBJ1-1; a weak D match, TRBD1 (5 bases). The V end lost 5 bases, the J end lost 1 base, and 26 bases lay between the germline ends. The CDR3 extends over 19 amino acids. Per the germline V gene, CDR1 is SGHAT and CDR2 is FQNNGV. The CDR3, as DNA: TGTGCCAGCAGCCTATGGCTTTTCCGGGACCAAGGGAGGAACACTGAAGCTTTCTTT. Protein sequence: CASSLWLFRDQGRNTEAFF.

A remark on this clone: The junction and the germline gene differ at one end; a read error may be behind it. V gene TRBV4-1 combines with J gene TRBJ2-3; 11 nucleotides match TRBD2. Germline CDR1 and CDR2: MGHRA and YSYEKL. The CDR3 runs 16 residues. The CDR3 DNA reads TGTGCCAGCAGCCCCAGGGTAGCGGGGGGGCTAGATACGCAGTATTTT. Residues: CASSPRVAGGLDTQYF.

This rearrangement joins TRBV15 to TRBJ1-5, with D possibly TRBD1 on 6 matching bases. Trimming stripped 0 bases from V and 6 bases from J, with 15 bases between. Germline loops: CDR1 LNHNV, CDR2 YYDKDF (reference sequence). The CDR3 covers 16 residues. The CDR3 spells CATSRDSTQGSQPQHF. CDR3 in DNA: TGTGCCACCAGCAGAGATTCAACCCAGGGGAGTCAGCCCCAGCATTTT.

This chain links TRBV28 with TRBJ2-7, with D possibly being TRBD2 (6 bases). V was clipped by 5 bases and J by 3 bases, with 14 bases between them. The CDR3 totals 14 residues. Germline V gene lookup returns CDR1 MDHEN and CDR2 SYDVKM. The CDR3 nucleotides are TGTGCCAGCAGTCCTGGGCGGGGAGACTACGAGCAGTACTTC. It encodes CASSPGRGDYEQYF.